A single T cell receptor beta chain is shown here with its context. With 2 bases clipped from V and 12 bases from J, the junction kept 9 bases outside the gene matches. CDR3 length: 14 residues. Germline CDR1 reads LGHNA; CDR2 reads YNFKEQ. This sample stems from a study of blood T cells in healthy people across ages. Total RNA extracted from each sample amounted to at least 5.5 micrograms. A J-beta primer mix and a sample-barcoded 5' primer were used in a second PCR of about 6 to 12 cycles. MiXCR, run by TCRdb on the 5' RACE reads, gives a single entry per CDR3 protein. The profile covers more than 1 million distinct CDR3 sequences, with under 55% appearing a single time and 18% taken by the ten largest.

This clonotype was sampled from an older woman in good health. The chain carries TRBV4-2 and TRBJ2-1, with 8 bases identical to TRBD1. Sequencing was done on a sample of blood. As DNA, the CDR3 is TGTGCCAGCAGCCAAAATAACAGGGGGAGAGGGCAGTTCTTC. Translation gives CASSQNNRGRGQFF.